This note documents a single T cell receptor (beta chain) sequence. The data stem from a study of blood T cell repertoires in COVID-19. Across the study: COVID-19 samples collected from the United States, Italy and Spain covered acute and convalescent phases. The analysed material was cDNA or gDNA that came from T cells, B-cell-depleted T cells, or PBMCs.

V was shortened by 0 bases and J by 2 bases, with 11 bases between the two germline ends. Germline V CDR1 and CDR2: SGHRS, YFSETQ. The CDR3 covers 15 residues. As handled by the study authors: Reference gene primer amplification gave nucleated cell count estimates. Data came from immunoSEQ multiplex PCR; TCRdb stores just in-frame clones and leaves some out. That table furnishes V, J and clone size, whereas the DNA furnished D and trimming. The repertoire includes nearly 55,000 clones, approximately 90% of them detected once, and around 7.2% sits in the top ten. This receptor was obtained from a woman aged 60-75 years with active or convalescent COVID-19. What was sequenced was peripheral blood. The chain joins TRBV5-1 to TRBJ2-5; a weak D match, TRBD1 (5 bases). The CDR3 nucleotides read TGCGCCAGCAGCTTGGCCTTGACAGCTCAAGAGACCCAGTACTTC. Protein product: CASSLALTAQETQYF.